The clone carrying this T cell receptor (beta chain) was seen repeatedly, ten times or more. Antigen: not known. The read halts 3 residues ahead of the CDR3 end, with the missing end drawn from the germline J gene. The record originates from a study of T cell clonality in common variable immunodeficiency. Overall study findings and caveats: Fewer TCRbeta clones were shared among CVID subjects than controls.

Sequencing was performed with immunoSEQ multiplex PCR; in TCRdb, only in-frame clones are kept and a portion is missing. The repertoire consists of around 50,000 clones, none detected only once. Trimming shortened V by 5 bases and J by 10 bases, and 15 bases separated the two germline ends. Looked up from germline, CDR1 is SEHNR and CDR2 is FQNEAQ (reference sequence). The CDR3 contains 14 residues. Sequenced: peripheral blood mononuclear cells. This sequence joins TRBV7-9 and TRBJ1-6; possible D gene TRBD1, 5 bases. The TCR comes from a person aged 18-69 years in good health. The CDR3 reads CASSNGQGTSPLHF. The part of the CDR3 DNA that was read is TGTGCCAGCAGCAATGGTCAGGGTACCTCACCC.